Sequencing of this T cell receptor (beta chain) was carried out in a study of shared clonotypes between healthy human individuals. Sequencing was performed with immunoSEQ multiplex PCR; in TCRdb, only in-frame clones are kept and a portion is missing. The table records a few million clones, less than 95% of them present only once. Germline CDR1 SGHAT, CDR2 FQDESV (reference sequence). J was trimmed by 2 bases and V by 1 base; bases with no gene match: 6. The CDR3 totals 16 residues. In this sample, this clone turned up once. The chain recombines TRBV11-1 with TRBJ2-3; 7 bases map to TRBD2. The origin of this receptor is a young man in good health. Some clones in this sample may be carry-over from other donors' samples. The material sequenced was naive CD4+ T cells from PBMCs. Stated subset: CD45RA+ positively selected. CDR3 sequence reads: CASSLGGTTNTDTQYF. CDR3 coding DNA: TGTGCCAGCAGCTTAGGTGGGACTACCAACACAGATACGCAGTATTTT.